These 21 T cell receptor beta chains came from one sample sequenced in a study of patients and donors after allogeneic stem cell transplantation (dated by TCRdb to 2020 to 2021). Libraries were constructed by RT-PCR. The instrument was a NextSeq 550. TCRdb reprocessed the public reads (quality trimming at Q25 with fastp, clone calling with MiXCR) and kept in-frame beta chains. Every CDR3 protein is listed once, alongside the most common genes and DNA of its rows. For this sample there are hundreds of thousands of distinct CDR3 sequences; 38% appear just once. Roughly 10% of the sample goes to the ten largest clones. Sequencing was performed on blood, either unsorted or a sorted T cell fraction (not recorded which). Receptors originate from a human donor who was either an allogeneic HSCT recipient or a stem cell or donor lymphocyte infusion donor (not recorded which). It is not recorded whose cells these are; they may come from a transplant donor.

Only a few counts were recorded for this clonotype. CDR3 bases: TGTGCCAGCAGTACCCTGACCCCGCCCCAGCATTTT. Encoded protein: CASSTLTPPQHF. J is TRBJ1-5 and V is TRBV12-3 or TRBV12-4; D not certain. The CDR3 has 12 amino acids. V dropped 5 bases and J dropped 9 bases, with 11 bases sitting between them.

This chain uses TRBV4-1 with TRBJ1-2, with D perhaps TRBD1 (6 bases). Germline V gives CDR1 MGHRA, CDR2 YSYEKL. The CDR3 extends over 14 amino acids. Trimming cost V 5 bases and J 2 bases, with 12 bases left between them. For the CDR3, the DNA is TGCGCCAGCAGCTCCCTCACAGGGAACTATGGCTACACCTTC. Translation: CASSSLTGNYGYTF.

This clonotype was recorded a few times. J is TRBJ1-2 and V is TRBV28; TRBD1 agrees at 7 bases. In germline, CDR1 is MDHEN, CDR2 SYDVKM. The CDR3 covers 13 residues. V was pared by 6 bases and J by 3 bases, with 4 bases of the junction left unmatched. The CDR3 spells CASRRQGHYGYTF. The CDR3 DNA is TGTGCCAGCAGGAGACAGGGCCACTATGGCTACACCTTC.

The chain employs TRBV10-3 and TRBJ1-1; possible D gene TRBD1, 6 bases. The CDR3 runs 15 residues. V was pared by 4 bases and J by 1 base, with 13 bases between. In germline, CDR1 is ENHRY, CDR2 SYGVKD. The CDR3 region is CAISAEGGQNTEAFF. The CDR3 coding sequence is TGTGCCATCAGTGCGGAAGGGGGGCAGAACACTGAAGCTTTCTTT.

CDR3 bases: TGTGCCAGCAGCCCGACTAGTCGCAGCTATGGCTACACCTTC. The encoded protein is CASSPTSRSYGYTF. The chain links TRBV14 to TRBJ1-2; D remains unclear. The CDR3 is 14 amino acids. Trimming took off 4 bases at V and 4 bases at J, with 13 bases between the two ends. Germline V lookup: CDR1 SGHDN, CDR2 FVKESK.

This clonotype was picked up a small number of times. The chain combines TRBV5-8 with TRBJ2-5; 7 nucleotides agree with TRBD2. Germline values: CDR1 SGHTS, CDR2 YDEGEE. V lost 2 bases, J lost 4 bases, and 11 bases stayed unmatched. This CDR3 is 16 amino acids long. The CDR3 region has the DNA TGTGCCAGCAGCTTCGGGAGGATTGGGCTCGGAGAGACCCAGTACTTC. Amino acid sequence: CASSFGRIGLGETQYF. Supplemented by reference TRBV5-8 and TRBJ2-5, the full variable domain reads EAGVTQSPTHLIKTRGQQATLRCSPISGHTSVYWYQQALGLGLQFLLWYDEGEERNRGNFPPRFSGRQFPNYSSELNVNALELEDSALYLCASSFGRIGLGETQYFGPGTRLLVL.

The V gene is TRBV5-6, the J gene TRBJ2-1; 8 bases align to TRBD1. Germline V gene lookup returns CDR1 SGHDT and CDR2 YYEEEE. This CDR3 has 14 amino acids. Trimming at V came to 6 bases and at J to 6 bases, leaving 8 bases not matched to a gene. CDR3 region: CASNYQGARNEQFF. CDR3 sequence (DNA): TGTGCCAGCAACTATCAGGGGGCGCGCAATGAGCAGTTCTTC.

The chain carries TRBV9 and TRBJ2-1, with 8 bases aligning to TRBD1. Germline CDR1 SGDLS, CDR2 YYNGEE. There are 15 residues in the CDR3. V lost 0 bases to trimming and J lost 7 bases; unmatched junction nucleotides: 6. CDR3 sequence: CASSVGGQATNEQFF. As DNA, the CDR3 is TGTGCCAGCAGCGTAGGGGGACAGGCTACTAATGAGCAGTTCTTC. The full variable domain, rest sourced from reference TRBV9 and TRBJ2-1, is DSGVTQTPKHLITATGQRVTLRCSPRSGDLSVYWYQQSLDQGLQFLIQYYNGEERAKGNILERFSAQQFPDLHSELNLSSLELGDSALYFCASSVGGQATNEQFFGPGTRLTVL.

The CDR3 DNA reads TGTGCCAGCAGTTTTAATTGGGGAGCTTTCTTT. Translation: CASSFNWGAFF. The rearrangement uses TRBV28 and TRBJ1-1; no firm D call. This CDR3 spans 11 amino acids. V was cut by 3 bases and J by 10 bases, with 9 bases left in between. Germline-derived CDR1 and CDR2 are MDHEN and SYDVKM.

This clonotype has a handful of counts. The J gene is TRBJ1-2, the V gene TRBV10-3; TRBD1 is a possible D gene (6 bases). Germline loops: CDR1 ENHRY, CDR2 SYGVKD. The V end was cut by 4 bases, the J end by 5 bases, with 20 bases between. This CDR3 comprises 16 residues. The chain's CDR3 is CAISVSDGQLTYGYTF. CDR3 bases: TGTGCCATCAGTGTAAGCGACGGACAGCTTACTTATGGCTACACCTTC.

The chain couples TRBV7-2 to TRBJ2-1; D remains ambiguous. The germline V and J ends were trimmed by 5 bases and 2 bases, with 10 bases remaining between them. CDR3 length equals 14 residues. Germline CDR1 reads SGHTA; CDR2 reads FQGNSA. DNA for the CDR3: TGTGCCAGCAGCAACATCCGGACCTACAATGAGCAGTTCTTC. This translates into CASSNIRTYNEQFF.

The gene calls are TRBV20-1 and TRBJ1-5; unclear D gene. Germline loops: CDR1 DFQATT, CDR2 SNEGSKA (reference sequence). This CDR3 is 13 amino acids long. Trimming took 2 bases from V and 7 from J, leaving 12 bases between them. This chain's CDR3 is CSARSGGWQPQHF. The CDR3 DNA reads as TGCAGTGCTAGATCAGGAGGGTGGCAGCCCCAGCATTTT.

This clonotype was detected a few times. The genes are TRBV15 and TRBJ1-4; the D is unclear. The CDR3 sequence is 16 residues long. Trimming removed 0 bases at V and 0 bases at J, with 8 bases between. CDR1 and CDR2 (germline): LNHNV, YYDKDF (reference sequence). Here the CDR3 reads CATSRERSATNEKLFF. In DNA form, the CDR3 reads TGTGCCACCAGCAGAGAAAGATCAGCAACTAATGAAAAACTGTTTTTT.

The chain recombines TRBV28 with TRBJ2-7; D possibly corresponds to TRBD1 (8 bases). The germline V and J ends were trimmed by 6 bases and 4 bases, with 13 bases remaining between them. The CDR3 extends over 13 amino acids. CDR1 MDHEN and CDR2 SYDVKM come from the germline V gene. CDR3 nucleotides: TGTGCCAGCAGAGGACAGGGAGGGTACGAGCAGTACTTC. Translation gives CASRGQGGYEQYF.

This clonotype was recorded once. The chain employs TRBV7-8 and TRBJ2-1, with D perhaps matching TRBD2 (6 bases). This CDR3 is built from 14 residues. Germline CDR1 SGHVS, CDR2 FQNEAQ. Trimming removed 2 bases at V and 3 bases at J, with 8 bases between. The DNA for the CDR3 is TGTGCCAGCAGCTTACGGGGAGGCTACAATGAGCAGTTCTTC. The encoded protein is CASSLRGGYNEQFF.

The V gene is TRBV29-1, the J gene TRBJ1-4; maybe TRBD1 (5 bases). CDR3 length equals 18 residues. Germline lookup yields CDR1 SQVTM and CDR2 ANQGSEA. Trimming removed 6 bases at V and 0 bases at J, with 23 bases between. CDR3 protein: CSVLKLWEGVTTNEKLFF. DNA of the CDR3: TGCAGCGTCCTAAAACTTTGGGAAGGGGTAACAACTAATGAAAAACTGTTTTTT.

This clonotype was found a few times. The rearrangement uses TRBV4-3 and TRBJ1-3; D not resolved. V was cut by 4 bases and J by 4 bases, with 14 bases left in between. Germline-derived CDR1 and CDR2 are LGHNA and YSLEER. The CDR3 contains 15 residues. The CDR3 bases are TGCGCCAGCAGCCCTGGGCGGGGATTCGGAAACACCATATATTTT. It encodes CASSPGRGFGNTIYF.

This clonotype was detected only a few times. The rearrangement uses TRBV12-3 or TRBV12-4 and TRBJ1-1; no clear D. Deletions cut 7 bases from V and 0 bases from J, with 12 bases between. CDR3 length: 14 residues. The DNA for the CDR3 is TGTGCCAGCACCGCCACACCTATGAACACTGAAGCTTTCTTT. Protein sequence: CASTATPMNTEAFF.

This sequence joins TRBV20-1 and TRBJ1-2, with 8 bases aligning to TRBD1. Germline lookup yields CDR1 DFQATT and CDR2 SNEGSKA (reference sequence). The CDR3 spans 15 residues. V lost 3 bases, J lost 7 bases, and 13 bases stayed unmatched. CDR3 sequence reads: CSAREKQGVEGGYTF. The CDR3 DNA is TGCAGTGCTAGGGAAAAACAGGGGGTAGAAGGTGGCTACACCTTC.

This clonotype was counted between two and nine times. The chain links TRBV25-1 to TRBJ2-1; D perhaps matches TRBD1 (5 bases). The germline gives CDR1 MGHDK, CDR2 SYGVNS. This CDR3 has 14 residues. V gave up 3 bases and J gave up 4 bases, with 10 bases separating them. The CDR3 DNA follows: TGTGCCAGCAGTGAGATCCCAGGGTACAATGAGCAGTTCTTC. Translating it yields CASSEIPGYNEQFF.

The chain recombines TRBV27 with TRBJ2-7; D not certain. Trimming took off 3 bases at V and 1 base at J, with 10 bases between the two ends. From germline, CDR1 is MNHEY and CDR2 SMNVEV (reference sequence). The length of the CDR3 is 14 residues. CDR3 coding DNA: TGTGCCAGCAGTTTTGGCAGCCTTTCCTACGAGCAGTACTTC. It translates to CASSFGSLSYEQYF.